The sequence of this T cell receptor beta chain was determined in a study of T cells in Graves' hyperthyroidism and ophthalmopathy. Template material for amplifying TCR beta CDR3 regions consisted of RNA transcripts. A set of HTBI primers served as the primers for a first-round RT-PCR of the TCR CDR3. TCRdb re-called the multiplex PCR reads with MiXCR, one entry per CDR3 protein. The data contain 45,000 to 55,000 distinct CDR3 sequences, approximately 58% of them seen just once; the ten biggest clones take up roughly a third. On this clonotype itself: Relative to the germline gene, one junction end is altered; a read error may explain this.

Exclusion of a patient resulted from uncontrolled infection, other autoimmune disease, pregnancy or lactation. The clonotype was recovered from a man aged 18 to 29 with Graves' hyperthyroidism. Sample: peripheral blood or thyroid tissue (not recorded which).

CDR3: CAGSLGQGEHGYTF. The DNA for the CDR3 is TGTGCCGGCAGCTTAGGCCAGGGGGAACATGGCTACACCTTC. The chain uses TRBV7-2 and TRBJ1-2; 7 bases line up with TRBD1. The CDR3 totals 14 residues. Germline CDR1 is SGHTA and CDR2 is FQGNSA. Drawing the rest from reference TRBV7-2 and TRBJ1-2, the complete variable domain is GAGVSQSPSNKVTEKGKDVELRCDPISGHTALYWYRQSLGQGLEFLIYFQGNSAPDKSGLPSDRFSAERTGGSVSTLTIQRTQQEDSAVYLCAGSLGQGEHGYTFGSGTRLTVV.